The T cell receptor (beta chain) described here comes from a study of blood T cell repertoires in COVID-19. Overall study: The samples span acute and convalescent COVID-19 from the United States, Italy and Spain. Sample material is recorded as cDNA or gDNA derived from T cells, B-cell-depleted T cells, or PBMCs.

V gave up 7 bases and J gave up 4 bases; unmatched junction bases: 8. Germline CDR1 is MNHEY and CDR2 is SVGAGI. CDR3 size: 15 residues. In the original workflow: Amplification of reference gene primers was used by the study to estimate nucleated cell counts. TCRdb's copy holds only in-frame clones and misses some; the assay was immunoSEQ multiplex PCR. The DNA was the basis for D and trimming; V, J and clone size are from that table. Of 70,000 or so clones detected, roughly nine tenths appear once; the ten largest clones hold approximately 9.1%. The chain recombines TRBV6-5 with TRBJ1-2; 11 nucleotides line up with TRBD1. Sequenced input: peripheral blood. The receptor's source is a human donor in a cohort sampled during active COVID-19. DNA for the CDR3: TGTGCCAGCACTACCGGGACAGGGGGAGGCTATGGCTACACCTTC. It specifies CASTTGTGGGYGYTF.